This T cell receptor (beta chain) was sequenced for a study of cytomegalovirus exposure and HLA in healthy donors. A word on this clone: What it binds is not known.

Findings of the study overall: Later, an analysis showed that TCR beta chains associated with HLA were more clonally expanded than others that were equally common. Later, TCR association rates were found to vary by HLA locus, highest for DRB1 and lowest for HLA-C. Within a later analysis, the majority of CMV-associated TCR beta chains appeared HLA-restricted.

The primer mix had 60 Vbeta and 13 Jbeta primers. Assay used: immunoSEQ multiplex PCR; TCRdb lists only in-frame clones, some missing. Of about 190,000 clones in the sample, approximately 81% were seen once. Although they were nominally healthy when sampled, donors likely had unrecorded immune exposures. The sample comprised PBMCs. The TCR was taken from a man between 50 and 59 years old in good health and CMV-seronegative.

CDR3 in DNA: TGTGCCAGCAGTACACAGGGATCGGGCACCGGGGAGCTGTTTTTT. Amino acid sequence: CASSTQGSGTGELFF. The rearrangement uses TRBV2 and TRBJ2-2, with a tentative D call TRBD1 (6 bases). The V and J ends lost 5 bases and 4 bases respectively, with 14 bases between them. The CDR3 is 15 residues long. Per the germline V gene, CDR1 is SNHLY and CDR2 is FYNNEI.